This T cell receptor (beta chain) stems from a study of T cells in Graves' hyperthyroidism and ophthalmopathy (dated by TCRdb to about 2019). With respect to the entire study: Peripheral blood was sampled at the time of initial diagnosis, prior to any treatment. TCR V-J signatures able to tell the groups apart were searched for in a discovery cohort of some 97 patients, of whom around 43 had Graves' ophthalmopathy and around 58 had stable Graves' hyperthyroidism. Prospective prediction of ophthalmopathy was tested in an independent validation cohort of 18 to 20 hyperthyroidism patients and around 16 patients who later progressed to ophthalmopathy. The roughly 94 discovery patients were randomly split 7:3 into training and test sets. In over five Graves' hyperthyroidism patients, the study also compared T-cell repertoires from thyroid tissue with T-cell repertoires from blood. After blood sampling, hyperthyroidism patients were treated with methimazole at a starting dose of 30 mg daily, and ophthalmopathy patients were treated with high-dose intravenous methylprednisolone. The paper describes TCR Vbeta CDR3 sequencing of 135 peripheral blood samples, made up of under 50 ophthalmopathy patients, around 73 hyperthyroidism patients and about 17 progressor patients. General study outcomes and caveats: A 13 V-J signature model separated ophthalmopathy from stable hyperthyroidism, with just over 85% sensitivity and 81.08% specificity in cross-validation and 80%/75% in testing. Most expanded thyroid clonotypes (frequency above 0.001) were also found in blood, which suggests that blood repertoires may mirror thyroid immune responses. During validation, the model predicted progression to ophthalmopathy a median of around 7 months ahead of onset, with just under 71% sensitivity and roughly 75% specificity. Sample size was not statistically predetermined, and investigators were not blinded to group allocation.

This clonotype showed up just a few times. This receptor's antigen is unknown. Base qualities are not recorded, but no much larger clone differs from it by a single base. Stable Graves' hyperthyroidism was defined as the absence of progression to ophthalmopathy over 18 months of follow-up. Hyperthyroidism patients were aged 18 to 65 years and newly diagnosed, with disease duration of less than 2 months. Exclusion was applied to patients with uncontrolled infections, other autoimmune diseases, pregnancy or lactation. Diagnoses were based on clinical symptoms, serum thyroxine and TRAb, thyroid ultrasound and orbital computed tomography. PBMCs were isolated from about 9 ml of fresh peripheral blood by Ficoll-Paque density gradient centrifugation. Trizol reagent was used to extract total RNA, and RNA quality was then checked on an Agilent 2100 Bioanalyzer. TCR beta CDR3 regions were amplified from RNA transcripts. The first round of RT-PCR for the TCR CDR3 was performed with the HTBI primer set and the Qiagen OneStep RT-PCR kit. The libraries were constructed in a second round of multiplex PCR and then size-selected and purified. Libraries were sequenced paired-end with 100 bp reads on an Illumina HiSeq2000. On the authors' methods: SOAPnuke was used to process the raw data, with reads discarded if the reads contained adapters or uncalled bases, had a mean Phred below 15, or lacked an exact constant-primer or identifier match. COPE v1.2.5 was used to merge high-quality paired reads, and clonotypes were defined as unique nucleotide sequences. MiTCR v1.1 was used to align the clonotypes against IMGT TRBV, TRBD and TRBJ reference segments. Analysis was restricted to V-J combinations with a frequency above 0.0001, which covered about 99% of repertoires. A TCS score was defined as the ratio between F50 (clonal expansion) and ExV (chaos), using BLOSUM62-based TCRdist between CDR3 peptides within each V-J. Welch's t-statistics and random forest reduced 500 to 650 V-J features to 13, which were used in a naive Bayes classifier (R e1071). In TCRdb, the public reads were trimmed at Q25 with fastp and aligned with MiXCR, with productive beta chains retained. Rows are combined by CDR3 protein, so each entry shows the most common genes and DNA. TCRdb, not the original authors, processed these V and J calls. For this sample the table gives roughly 510,000 distinct CDR3 sequences, of which about a fifth were detected only once. The ten largest account for about 30% of the sample.

The junction carries 12 bases between V and J, which are trimmed by 6 bases and 3 bases respectively. CDR1 and CDR2 (DFQATT, SNEGSKA) derive from the germline V gene (reference sequence). There are 13 amino acids in the CDR3, from cysteine to phenylalanine inclusive. Just the 39-base CDR3 DNA is kept, in frame starting at base 1. The chain employs TRBV20-1 and TRBJ1-5; a tentative D match to TRBD1 spans 5 bases. The sequenced sample was blood. This TCR came from a man aged 18 to 29 with Graves' hyperthyroidism. The CDR3 protein sequence reads: CSADDSFNQPQHF. The DNA sequence is TGCAGTGCCGACGACAGTTTCAATCAGCCCCAGCATTTT.